This TCR beta chain was sequenced in a study of blood T cells in healthy people across ages. The use of a sample-barcoded 5' primer and a J-beta primer mix characterized a second PCR of about 7 to 12 cycles. CDR3-containing paired-end reads numbering at least 2.5 million came from each sample. TCRdb reprocessed the 5' RACE reads with MiXCR, giving one entry per CDR3 protein. The profile shows approximately 810,000 distinct CDR3 sequences, more than 25% of them singletons. Germline CDR1 reads LNHNV; CDR2 reads YYDKDF (reference sequence). The CDR3 is 14 amino acids. The ends were cut back, 0 bases at V and 4 bases at J, with 9 bases in the middle. Ten or more counts support this clonotype.

This rearrangement joins TRBV15 to TRBJ2-5, with a weak D call TRBD1 (5 bases). Sequences were obtained from blood. This receptor was obtained from a woman older than 75 in good health. Here the CDR3 DNA reads TGTGCCACCAGCAGAGATAGGGGTGGAGAGACCCAGTACTTC. This codes for CATSRDRGGETQYF.